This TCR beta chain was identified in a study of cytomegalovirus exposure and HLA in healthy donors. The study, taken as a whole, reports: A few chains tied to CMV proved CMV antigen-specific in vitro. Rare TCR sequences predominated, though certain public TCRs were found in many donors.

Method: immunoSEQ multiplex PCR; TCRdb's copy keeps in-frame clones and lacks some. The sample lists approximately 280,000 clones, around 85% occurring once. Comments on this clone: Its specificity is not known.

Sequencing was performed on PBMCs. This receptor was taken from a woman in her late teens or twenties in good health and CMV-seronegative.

DNA of the CDR3: TGTGCCAGCACCTCCAGGGAGGGACTCCATCATGAGCAGTTCTTC. This encodes CASTSREGLHHEQFF. J is TRBJ2-1 and V is TRBV11-3, with 7 positions matching TRBD2. Germline CDR1 is SGHNT and CDR2 is YENEEA. The V and J ends lost 7 bases and 8 bases, in that order; junction bases with no gene match: 14. The CDR3 is 15 amino acids.